The rows below give T cell receptor beta chains drawn from one sample of a study of cytomegalovirus exposure and HLA in healthy donors. TCRdb's table, derived via immunoSEQ multiplex PCR, lists solely in-frame clones and lacks some. The profile shows 150,000 to 200,000 clones, over 70% of them singletons. The specimen sequenced was PBMCs. The receptors here all came from a woman aged 25 to 39 in good health and CMV-seronegative. Both conserved end residues are part of each CDR3. The D gene is left open where the match is weak. Size is stated for part of the rows, as once, few or many counts, or as a class when the clone is expanded.

j_call clone_size d_call v_call cdr3_aa cdr3_nt
TRBJ1-1 . TRBD1 TRBV27 CASSGVRQGKTEAFF TGTGCCAGCAGTGGCGTTCGACAGGGAAAAACTGAAGCTTTCTTT
TRBJ2-5 . . TRBV12-5 CASGQGMETQYF TGTGCTAGTGGCCAGGGTATGGAGACCCAGTACTTC
TRBJ1-1 . . TRBV2 CASSLQMNTEAFF TGTGCCAGCAGTCTCCAGATGAACACTGAAGCTTTCTTT
TRBJ1-2 . . TRBV28 CASSSPTVPYGYTF TGTGCCAGCAGTTCACCGACAGTCCCATATGGCTACACCTTC
TRBJ2-7 . TRBD1 TRBV2 CASTLGQGGEQYF TGTGCCAGCACACTAGGACAGGGGGGCGAGCAGTACTTC
TRBJ1-2 . . TRBV20-1 CSGDSLYGYTF TGCAGTGGTGACAGCCTTTATGGCTACACCTTC
TRBJ2-3 . . TRBV5-1 CASSLAGGGDTQYF TGCGCCAGCAGCTTGGCGGGGGGCGGCGATACGCAGTATTTT
TRBJ1-5 . TRBD1 TRBV4-1 CASSQATDRGLDQPQHF TGCGCCAGCAGCCAAGCGACTGACAGGGGGCTAGATCAGCCCCAGCATTTT
TRBJ2-7 . . TRBV5-1 CASSLETGGRGHEQYF TGCGCCAGCAGCTTGGAAACCGGGGGGCGCGGCCACGAGCAGTACTTC
TRBJ1-5 few . TRBV5-1 CASSLGENQPQHF TGCGCCAGCAGCTTGGGCGAAAATCAGCCCCAGCATTTT
TRBJ1-2 . TRBD1 TRBV27 CASSTGQGPNYGYTF TGTGCCAGCAGTACCGGACAGGGACCGAACTATGGCTACACCTTC
TRBJ2-2 . TRBD2 TRBV5-1 CASSVISGTITGELFF TGCGCCAGCAGTGTTATCTCGGGGACTATCACCGGGGAGCTGTTTTTT
TRBJ1-6 . TRBD1 TRBV7-9 CASSRDRDDSPLHF TGTGCCAGCAGCCGGGACAGGGATGATTCACCCCTCCACTTT
TRBJ1-1 . . TRBV9 CASSVVRGGEAFF TGTGCCAGCAGCGTAGTTCGGGGGGGGGAAGCTTTCTTT
TRBJ1-2 . TRBD1 TRBV9 CASSGTGVYGYTF TGTGCCAGCAGCGGGACAGGGGTTTATGGCTACACCTTC
TRBJ2-7 once TRBD2 TRBV6-1 CASSDQAGWGEQYF TGTGCCAGCAGTGACCAAGCGGGGTGGGGCGAGCAGTACTTC
TRBJ2-7 . TRBD1 TRBV5-1 CASSDGQGNKQYF TGCGCCAGCAGCGACGGACAGGGTAACAAGCAGTACTTC
TRBJ1-1 . . TRBV6-4 CASSPWANTEAFF TGTGCCAGCAGCCCGTGGGCGAACACTGAAGCTTTCTTT
TRBJ2-3 . . TRBV27 CASSLEFSPDTQYF TGTGCCAGCAGTTTAGAGTTTTCCCCAGATACGCAGTATTTT
TRBJ1-2 . . TRBV6-1 CASIGAGIDYGYTF TGTGCCAGTATTGGGGCAGGGATTGACTATGGCTACACCTTC
TRBJ2-1 . TRBD1 TRBV6-1 CASRLQGAGYNEQFF TGTGCCAGCAGATTACAGGGGGCGGGCTACAATGAGCAGTTCTTC
TRBJ2-1 . TRBD2 TRBV11-3 CASSLRGGEQFF TGTGCCAGCAGCTTACGGGGGGGTGAGCAGTTCTTC
TRBJ2-5 . . TRBV7-2 CASRTGVYQETQYF TGTGCCAGCAGAACGGGTGTGTACCAAGAGACCCAGTACTTC
TRBJ2-1 . TRBD2 TRBV7-2 CASSPPGLAGGLEQFF TGTGCCAGCAGCCCCCCGGGACTAGCGGGGGGGCTTGAGCAGTTCTTC
TRBJ1-1 few . TRBV6-1 CASSDTGKAFF TGTGCCAGCAGTGATACAGGCAAAGCTTTCTTT
TRBJ2-1 . . TRBV18 CASSPPSANEQFF TGTGCCAGCTCACCACCGAGCGCAAATGAGCAGTTCTTC
TRBJ1-4 . . TRBV6-5 CASSCQGPTIEKLFF TGTGCCAGCAGCTGCCAGGGGCCTACGATCGAAAAACTGTTTTTT
TRBJ1-1 . . TRBV7-9 CASSYMNTEAFF TGTGCCAGCAGCTACATGAACACTGAAGCTTTCTTT
TRBJ1-5 . . TRBV2 CASSEGGPNQPQHF TGTGCCAGCAGTGAGGGGGGACCCAATCAGCCCCAGCATTTT
TRBJ1-6 few . TRBV6-5 CASSPNEAKLHF TGTGCCAGCAGTCCAAACGAGGCCAAGCTCCACTTT
TRBJ1-2 . . TRBV4-2 CASSQPTREHNGYTF TGTGCCAGCAGCCAACCCACCCGGGAGCACAATGGCTACACCTTC
TRBJ2-7 . TRBD1 TRBV4-1 CASSQPGQGAGEQYF TGCGCCAGCAGCCAACCGGGACAGGGGGCAGGCGAGCAGTACTTC
TRBJ1-3 . . TRBV29-1 CSVGSPGNTIYF TGCAGCGTTGGAAGCCCCGGAAACACCATATATTTT
TRBJ2-5 . TRBD1 TRBV11-2 CASSLYRNRARGQETQYF TGTGCCAGCAGCTTATATCGGAATCGGGCCAGGGGGCAAGAGACCCAGTACTTC
TRBJ2-7 few . TRBV6-1 CASSGGTYEQYF TGTGCCAGCAGTGGAGGTACCTACGAGCAGTACTTC
TRBJ2-7 . . TRBV12-5 CASGTGYEQYF TGTGCTAGTGGAACAGGCTACGAGCAGTACTTC
TRBJ1-2 . TRBD1 TRBV5-1 CASSTTGGTVNYGYTF TGCGCCAGCTCTACGACAGGGGGGACGGTTAACTATGGCTACACCTTC
TRBJ2-1 . TRBD2 TRBV2 CASSPQQGGSGNEQFF TGTGCCAGCAGTCCCCAGCAGGGAGGGTCGGGCAATGAGCAGTTCTTC
TRBJ1-1 . TRBD1 TRBV18 CASSPLSGGMNTEAFF TGTGCCAGCTCACCCCTGTCAGGGGGCATGAACACTGAAGCTTTCTTT
TRBJ2-7 . . TRBV30 CAWSQGFSYEQYF TGTGCCTGGAGCCAGGGGTTTTCCTACGAGCAGTACTTC
TRBJ2-7 few . TRBV5-5 CASSLGGAGYYEQYF TGTGCCAGCAGCTTGGGGGGCGCCGGCTACTACGAGCAGTACTTC
TRBJ2-5 . . TRBV7-2 CASSLGLSGVTQYF TGTGCCAGCAGCCTCGGACTATCTGGGGTGACCCAGTACTTC
TRBJ1-2 . . TRBV5-4 CASSPGSGRAAIYGYTF TGTGCCAGCAGCCCCGGTTCAGGGCGCGCGGCGATATATGGCTACACCTTC
TRBJ2-6 . TRBD1 TRBV18 CASSRRDREIPGANVLTF TGTGCCAGCTCACGCCGGGACAGGGAAATTCCTGGGGCCAACGTCCTGACTTTC
TRBJ1-6 . . TRBV6-5 CASSRTEDHNSPLHF TGTGCCAGCAGCCGGACAGAAGACCATAATTCACCCCTCCACTTT
TRBJ2-1 . . TRBV19 CASSDGTLDYNEQFF TGTGCCAGTAGTGACGGGACTCTTGACTACAATGAGCAGTTCTTC
TRBJ1-2 . . TRBV5-1 CASSFGSNYGYTF TGCGCCAGCAGCTTTGGCAGTAACTATGGCTACACCTTC
TRBJ2-2 . . TRBV4-2 CASSAARVGELFF TGTGCCAGCTCGGCAGCGCGCGTCGGGGAGCTGTTTTTT
TRBJ1-1 . . TRBV18 CASSPSRVNTEAFF TGTGCCAGCTCACCATCGCGGGTAAACACTGAAGCTTTCTTT
TRBJ1-2 few TRBD1 TRBV7-9 CASSWTGYGYTF TGTGCCAGCAGTTGGACAGGGTATGGCTACACCTTC
TRBJ2-2 . . TRBV5-1 CASSLDLIGSGELFF TGCGCCAGCAGCTTGGACCTGATCGGGTCCGGGGAGCTGTTTTTT
TRBJ2-1 once . TRBV15 CATSSGAPSSYNEQFF TGTGCCACCAGCTCAGGGGCTCCAAGCTCCTACAATGAGCAGTTCTTC